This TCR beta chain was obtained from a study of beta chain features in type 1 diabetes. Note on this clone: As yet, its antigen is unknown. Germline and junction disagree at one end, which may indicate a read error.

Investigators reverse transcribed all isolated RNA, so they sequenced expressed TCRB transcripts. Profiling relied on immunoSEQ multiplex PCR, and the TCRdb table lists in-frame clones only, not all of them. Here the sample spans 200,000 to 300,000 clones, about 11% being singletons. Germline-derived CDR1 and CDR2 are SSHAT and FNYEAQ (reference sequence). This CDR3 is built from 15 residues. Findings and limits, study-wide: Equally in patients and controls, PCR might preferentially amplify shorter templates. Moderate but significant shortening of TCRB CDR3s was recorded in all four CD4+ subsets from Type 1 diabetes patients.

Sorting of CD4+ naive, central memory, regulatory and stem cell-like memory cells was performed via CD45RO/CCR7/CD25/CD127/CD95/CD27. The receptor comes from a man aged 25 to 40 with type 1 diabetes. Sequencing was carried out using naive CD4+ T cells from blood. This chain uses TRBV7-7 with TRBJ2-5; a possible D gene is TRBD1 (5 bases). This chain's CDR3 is CASSLVAGIAETQYF. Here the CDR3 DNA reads TGTGCTAGCAGCTTAGTCGCAGGGATCGCGGAGACCCAGTACTTC.